The clone carrying this TCR beta chain has just a few counts. The antigen is unknown. CDR1 is LNHDA, CDR2 SQIVND, per germline (reference sequence). The CDR3 is made up of 14 amino acids. V trimming: 0 bases; J trimming: 8 bases; junction bases outside the gene matches: 6. These data belong to a study of shared clonotypes between healthy human individuals. Looking at the study overall: A few men and a couple of women, aged 18 to 49, were donors. General study findings and limits: Generation probabilities of non-shared clonotypes were lower (relative to those shared by all four donors).

Recent vaccinations or acute infections were absent in the healthy HIV-negative adult donors. Per the study methods: Filtering of immunoSEQ junctional sequences could not match full-length read filtering. Measured with immunoSEQ multiplex PCR; TCRdb has only the in-frame clones, and not every one. That table gives V, J and clone size, and the DNA gave D and trimming. The sample contains just over 2,000,000 clones, around 95% of which appear only once. This receptor was obtained from a man younger than 35 in good health. The chain recombines TRBV19 with TRBJ1-1; 7 bases are a match to TRBD1. The sequenced sample was naive CD4+ T cells sorted from blood. Subset given: CD45RA+ positively selected. For the CDR3, the DNA is TGTGCCAGTAGTATAGATCGGGACAGAGGGGAAGCTTTCTTT. This translates into CASSIDRDRGEAFF.